The subject of this entry is one T cell receptor (beta chain). What it recognizes is unknown. These data are taken from a study of graft-versus-host responses after intestinal transplantation. With 0 bases clipped from V and 7 bases from J, the junction kept 14 bases outside the gene matches. The V gene's germline CDR1 is LGHNA and CDR2 YNFKEQ. The CDR3 has 20 amino acids. Sequencing was performed with immunoSEQ multiplex PCR; in TCRdb, only in-frame clones are kept and a portion is missing. The repertoire consists of approximately 99,000 clones, with roughly 91% occurring once and the leading ten covering approximately 0.17%.

The sample here was unstimulated CD4+ T cells sorted from spleen or lymph node cells, taken before transplant. The V and J genes are TRBV4-2 and TRBJ2-3; 15 positions agree with TRBD2. The receptor was isolated from a human donor who was the organ donor for an intestinal transplant. CDR3 bases: TGTGCCAGCAGCCAAGATAATGGCGGAGGACTAGCGGGGGGGCCCTATACGCAGTATTTT. Its protein is CASSQDNGGGLAGGPYTQYF.